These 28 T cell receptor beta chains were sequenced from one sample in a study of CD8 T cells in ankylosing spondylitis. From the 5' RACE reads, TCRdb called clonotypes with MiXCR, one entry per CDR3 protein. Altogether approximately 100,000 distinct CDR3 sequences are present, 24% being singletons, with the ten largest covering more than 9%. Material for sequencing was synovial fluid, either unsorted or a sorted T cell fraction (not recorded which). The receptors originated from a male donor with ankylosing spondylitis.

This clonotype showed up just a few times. The CDR3 is CASSLHRGSYEQYV. The DNA of the CDR3 is TGCGCCAGCAGCTTGCACAGGGGATCCTACGAGCAGTACGTC. J is TRBJ2-7 and V is TRBV5-1; 7 nucleotides line up with TRBD1. After removal of 1 base from V and 1 base from J, the junction contained 2 bases not matched to a gene. The CDR3 is 14 residues long. Germline assignment: CDR1 SGHRS and CDR2 YFSETQ.

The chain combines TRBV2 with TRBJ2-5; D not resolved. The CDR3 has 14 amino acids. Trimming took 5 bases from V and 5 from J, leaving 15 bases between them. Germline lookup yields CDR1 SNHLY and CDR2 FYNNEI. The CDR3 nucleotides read TGTGCCAGCAGTTATCTCTCGAGCACGGAGACCCAGTACTTC. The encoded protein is CASSYLSSTETQYF.

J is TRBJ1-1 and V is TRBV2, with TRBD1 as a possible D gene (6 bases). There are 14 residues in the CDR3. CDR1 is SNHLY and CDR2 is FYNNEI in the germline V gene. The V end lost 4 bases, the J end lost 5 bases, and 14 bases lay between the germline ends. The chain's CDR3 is CASSVGGRGTEAFF. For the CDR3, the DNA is TGTGCCAGCAGTGTGGGGGGGCGCGGGACTGAAGCTTTCTTT.

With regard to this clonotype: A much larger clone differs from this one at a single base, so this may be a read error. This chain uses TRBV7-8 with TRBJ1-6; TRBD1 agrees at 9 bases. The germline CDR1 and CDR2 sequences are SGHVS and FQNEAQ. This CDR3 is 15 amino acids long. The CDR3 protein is CASSSTTGGKSPFHF. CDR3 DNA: TGTGCCAGCAGCTCAACGACAGGGGGAAAGTCACCCTTCCACTTT.

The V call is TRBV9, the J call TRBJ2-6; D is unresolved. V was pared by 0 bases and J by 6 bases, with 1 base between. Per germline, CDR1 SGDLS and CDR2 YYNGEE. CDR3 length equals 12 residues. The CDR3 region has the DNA TGTGCCAGCAGCGTAGTGGCCAACGTCCTGACTTTC. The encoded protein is CASSVVANVLTF.

As DNA, the CDR3 is TGTGCCAGCAGCTTACAGGGGATATATGGCTACACCTTC. Its protein is CASSLQGIYGYTF. The V call is TRBV7-8, the J call TRBJ1-2; D is perhaps TRBD1 (6 bases). CDR3 size: 13 residues. Trimming took 2 bases from V and 5 from J, leaving 9 bases between them. Germline CDR1 is SGHVS and CDR2 is FQNEAQ.

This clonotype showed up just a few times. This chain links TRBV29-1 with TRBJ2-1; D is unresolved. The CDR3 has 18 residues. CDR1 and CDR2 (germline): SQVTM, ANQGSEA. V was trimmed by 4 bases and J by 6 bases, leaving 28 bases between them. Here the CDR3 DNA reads TGCAGCGTTGTACGTTGGCGTTCCGATACGACAAAGGGCAATGAGCAGTTCTTC. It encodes CSVVRWRSDTTKGNEQFF.

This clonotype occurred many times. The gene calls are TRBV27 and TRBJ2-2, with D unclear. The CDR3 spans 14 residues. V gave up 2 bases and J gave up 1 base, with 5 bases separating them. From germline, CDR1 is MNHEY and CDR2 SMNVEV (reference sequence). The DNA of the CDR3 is TGTGCCAGCAGTTTACTGGTGAACACCGGGGAGCTGTTTTTT. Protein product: CASSLLVNTGELFF.

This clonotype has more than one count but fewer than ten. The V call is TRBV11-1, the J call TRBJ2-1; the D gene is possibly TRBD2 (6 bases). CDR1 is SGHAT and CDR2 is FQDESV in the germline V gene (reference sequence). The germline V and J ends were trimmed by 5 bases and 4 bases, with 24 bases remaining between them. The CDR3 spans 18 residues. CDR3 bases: TGTGCCAGCAGCCCCCGGAGGGGCGTCCTAGGGGCATACAATGAGCAGTTCTTC. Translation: CASSPRRGVLGAYNEQFF.

The CDR3 bases are TGCGCCAGCAGCCAGCTCCCAAGGGTCCCGTACAATGAGCAGTTCTTC. Translated, it gives CASSQLPRVPYNEQFF. The chain links TRBV4-1 to TRBJ2-1; no clear D gene. The CDR3 length is 16 residues. In germline, CDR1 is MGHRA, CDR2 YSYEKL. V was clipped by 3 bases and J by 4 bases, with 16 bases between them.

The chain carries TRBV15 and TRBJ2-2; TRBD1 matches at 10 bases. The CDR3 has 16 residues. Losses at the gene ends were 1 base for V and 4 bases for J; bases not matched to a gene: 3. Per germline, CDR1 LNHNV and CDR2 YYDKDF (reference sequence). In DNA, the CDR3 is TGTGCCACCAGCAGAGGAGGGACAGGGGCCACCGGGGAGCTGTTTTTT. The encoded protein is CATSRGGTGATGELFF.

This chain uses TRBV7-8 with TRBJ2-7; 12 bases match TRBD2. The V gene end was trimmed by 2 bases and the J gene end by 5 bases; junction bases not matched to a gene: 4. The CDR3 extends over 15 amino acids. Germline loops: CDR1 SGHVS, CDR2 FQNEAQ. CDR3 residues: CASSLMTSGRHEQYF. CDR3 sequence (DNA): TGTGCCAGCAGCTTAATGACTAGCGGGAGACACGAGCAGTACTTC.

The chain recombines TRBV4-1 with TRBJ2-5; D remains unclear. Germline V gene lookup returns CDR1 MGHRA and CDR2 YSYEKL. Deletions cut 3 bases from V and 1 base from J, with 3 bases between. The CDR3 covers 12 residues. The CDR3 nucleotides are TGCGCCAGCAGCCAGCTCCAAGAGACCCAGTACTTC. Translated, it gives CASSQLQETQYF.

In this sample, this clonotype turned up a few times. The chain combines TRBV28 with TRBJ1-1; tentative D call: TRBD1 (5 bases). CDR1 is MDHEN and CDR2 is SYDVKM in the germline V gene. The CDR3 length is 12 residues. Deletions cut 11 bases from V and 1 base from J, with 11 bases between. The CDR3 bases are TGTGCCGCGGGGCAGGGGAACACTGAAGCTTTCTTT. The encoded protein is CAAGQGNTEAFF.

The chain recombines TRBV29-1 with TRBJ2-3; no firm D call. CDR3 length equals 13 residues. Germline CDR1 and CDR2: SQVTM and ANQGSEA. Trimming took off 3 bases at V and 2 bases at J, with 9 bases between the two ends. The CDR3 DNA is TGCAGCGTTGATCCTGGTAACACAGATACGCAGTATTTT. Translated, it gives CSVDPGNTDTQYF.

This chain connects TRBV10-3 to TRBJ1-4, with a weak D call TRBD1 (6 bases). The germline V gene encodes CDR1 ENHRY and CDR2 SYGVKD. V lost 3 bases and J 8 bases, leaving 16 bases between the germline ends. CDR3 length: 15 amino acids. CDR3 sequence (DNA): TGTGCCATCAGTGATTCGGGGACACTGGGCGAAAAACTGTTTTTT. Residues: CAISDSGTLGEKLFF.

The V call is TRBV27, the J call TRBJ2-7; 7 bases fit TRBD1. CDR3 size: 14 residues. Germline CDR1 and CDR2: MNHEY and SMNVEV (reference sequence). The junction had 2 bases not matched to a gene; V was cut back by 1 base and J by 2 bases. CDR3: CASSLLGQTYEQYF. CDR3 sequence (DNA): TGTGCCAGCAGTTTATTGGGACAGACCTACGAGCAGTACTTC.

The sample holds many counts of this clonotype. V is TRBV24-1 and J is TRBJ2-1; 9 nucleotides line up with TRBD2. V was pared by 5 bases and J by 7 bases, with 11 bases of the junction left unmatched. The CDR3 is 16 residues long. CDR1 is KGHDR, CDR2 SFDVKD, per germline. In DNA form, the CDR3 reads TGTGCCACCAGTGGAAAGACTAGCGGAAGGGGGAATGAGCAGTTCTTC. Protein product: CATSGKTSGRGNEQFF.

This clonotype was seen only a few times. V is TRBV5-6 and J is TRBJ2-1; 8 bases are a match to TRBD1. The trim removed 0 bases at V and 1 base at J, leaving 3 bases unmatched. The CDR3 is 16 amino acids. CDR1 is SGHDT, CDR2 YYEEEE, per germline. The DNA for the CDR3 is TGTGCCAGCAGCTTGGGGACAGGGCAGTCCTACAATGAGCAGTTCTTC. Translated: CASSLGTGQSYNEQFF.

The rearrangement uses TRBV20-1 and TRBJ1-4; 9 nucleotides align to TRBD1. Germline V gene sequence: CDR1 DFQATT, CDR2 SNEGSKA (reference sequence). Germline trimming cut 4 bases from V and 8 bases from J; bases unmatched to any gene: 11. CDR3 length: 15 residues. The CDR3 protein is CSAKLPGQGVEKLFF. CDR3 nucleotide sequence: TGCAGTGCTAAACTACCGGGACAGGGTGTAGAAAAACTGTTTTTT.

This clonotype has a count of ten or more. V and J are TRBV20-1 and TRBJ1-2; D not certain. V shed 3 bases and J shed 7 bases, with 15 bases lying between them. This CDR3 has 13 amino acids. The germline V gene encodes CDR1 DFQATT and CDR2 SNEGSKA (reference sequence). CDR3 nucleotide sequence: TGCAGTGCTAGGGATACCGAGGGAACTGGCTACACCTTC. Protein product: CSARDTEGTGYTF.

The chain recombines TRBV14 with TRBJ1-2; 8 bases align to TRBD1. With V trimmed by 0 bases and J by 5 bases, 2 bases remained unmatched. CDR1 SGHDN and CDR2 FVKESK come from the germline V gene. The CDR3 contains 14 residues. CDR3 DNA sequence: TGTGCCAGCAGCCAAGACACAGGGGGTTATGGCTACACCTTC. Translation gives CASSQDTGGYGYTF.

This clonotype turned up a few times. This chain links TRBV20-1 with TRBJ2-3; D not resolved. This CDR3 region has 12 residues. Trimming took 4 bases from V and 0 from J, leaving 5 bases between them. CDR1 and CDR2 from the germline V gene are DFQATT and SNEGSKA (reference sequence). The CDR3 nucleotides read TGCAGTGCTACTACTAGCACAGATACGCAGTATTTT. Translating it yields CSATTSTDTQYF.

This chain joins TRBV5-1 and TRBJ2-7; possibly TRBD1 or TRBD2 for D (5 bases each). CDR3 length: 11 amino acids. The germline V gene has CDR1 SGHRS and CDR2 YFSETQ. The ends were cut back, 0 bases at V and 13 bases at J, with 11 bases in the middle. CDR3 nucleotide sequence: TGCGCCAGCAGCTTGGAAGGGACGCCATACTTC. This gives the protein CASSLEGTPYF. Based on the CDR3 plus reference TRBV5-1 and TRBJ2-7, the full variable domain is KAGVTQTPRYLIKTRGQQVTLSCSPISGHRSVSWYQQTPGQGLQFLFEYFSETQRNKGNFPGRFSGRQFSNSRSEMNVSTLELGDSALYLCASSLEGTPYFGPGTRLTVT.

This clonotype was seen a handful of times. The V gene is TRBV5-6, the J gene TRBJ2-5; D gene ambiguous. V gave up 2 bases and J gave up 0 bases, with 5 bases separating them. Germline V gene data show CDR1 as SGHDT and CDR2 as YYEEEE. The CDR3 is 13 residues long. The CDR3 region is CASSFRDQETQYF. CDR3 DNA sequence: TGTGCCAGCAGCTTTCGGGACCAAGAGACCCAGTACTTC.

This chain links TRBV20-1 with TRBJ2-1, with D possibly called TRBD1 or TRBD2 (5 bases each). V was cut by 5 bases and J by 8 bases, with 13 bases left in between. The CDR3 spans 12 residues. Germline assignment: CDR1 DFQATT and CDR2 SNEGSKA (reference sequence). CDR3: CSALGPPYEQFF. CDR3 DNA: TGCAGTGCTTTGGGACCTCCTTATGAGCAGTTCTTC.

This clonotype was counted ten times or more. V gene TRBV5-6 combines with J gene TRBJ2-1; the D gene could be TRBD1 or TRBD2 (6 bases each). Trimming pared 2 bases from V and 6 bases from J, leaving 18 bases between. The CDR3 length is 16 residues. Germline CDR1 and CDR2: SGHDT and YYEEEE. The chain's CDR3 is CASSFVGGDRGNEQFF. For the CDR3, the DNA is TGTGCCAGCAGCTTTGTCGGGGGCGACCGCGGCAATGAGCAGTTCTTC.

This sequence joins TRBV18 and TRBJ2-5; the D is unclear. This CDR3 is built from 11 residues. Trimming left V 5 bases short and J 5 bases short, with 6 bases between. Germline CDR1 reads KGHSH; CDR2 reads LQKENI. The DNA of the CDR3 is TGTGCCAGCTCAGAGTTCGAGACCCAGTACTTC. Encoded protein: CASSEFETQYF. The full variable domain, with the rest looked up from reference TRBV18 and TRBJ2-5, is NAGVMQNPRHLVRRRGQEARLRCSPMKGHSHVYWYRQLPEEGLKFMVYLQKENIIDESGMPKERFSAEFPKEGPSILRIQQVVRGDSAAYFCASSEFETQYFGPGTRLLVL.